Following are 19 T cell receptor beta chains from one sample sequenced in a study of T cells in Graves' hyperthyroidism and ophthalmopathy (dated by TCRdb to between 2018 and 2021). The library was produced with multiplex PCR. Data came from an Illumina HiSeq 2000. Amplification of TCR beta CDR3 regions was carried out from RNA transcripts. The first round of RT-PCR for the TCR CDR3 was performed with the HTBI primer set and the Qiagen OneStep RT-PCR kit. Using fastp at Q25 and MiXCR, TCRdb reprocessed the public reads and kept productive beta chains. Identical CDR3 protein sequences are pooled into one entry, listed with their most common genes and DNA. The sample profile shows around 240,000 distinct CDR3 sequences; roughly 17% of them were found once. The ten top clones hold under 35% of the sample. Sequenced: blood. These TCRs come from a woman aged 18-29 years with Graves' ophthalmopathy.

This clonotype was counted at least ten times. The chain recombines TRBV15 with TRBJ2-1; D gene ambiguous. Germline V gene lookup returns CDR1 LNHNV and CDR2 YYDKDF (reference sequence). Trimming pared 1 base from V and 6 bases from J, leaving 13 bases between. The CDR3 is 15 residues long. CDR3 sequence (DNA): TGTGCCACCAGCAGAGCTCTCTTCGATGGCAATGAGCAGTTCTTC. Protein sequence: CATSRALFDGNEQFF.

This clonotype was observed many times. The chain has TRBV27 and TRBJ2-1; TRBD2 agrees at 8 bases. The CDR3 runs to 15 residues. J was trimmed by 9 bases and V by 4 bases; bases with no gene match: 11. The germline V gene has CDR1 MNHEY and CDR2 SMNVEV (reference sequence). CDR3 DNA sequence: TGTGCCAGCAGTTCGACAGGCCTACTAGCGGTTGAGCAGTTCTTC. Translated: CASSSTGLLAVEQFF.

In this sample, this clonotype turned up many times. The chain links TRBV20-1 to TRBJ2-7; no clear D. This CDR3 is 12 amino acids long. The germline V gene has CDR1 DFQATT and CDR2 SNEGSKA (reference sequence). V shed 1 base and J shed 6 bases, with 10 bases lying between them. CDR3 residues: CSARGPNGEQYF. The CDR3 bases are TGCAGTGCTAGAGGGCCAAACGGCGAGCAGTACTTC.

This clonotype was counted ten times or more. The chain joins TRBV28 to TRBJ1-6, with TRBD1 as a possible D gene (5 bases). This CDR3 has 15 amino acids. Germline V CDR1 and CDR2: MDHEN, SYDVKM. The germline V and J ends were trimmed by 7 bases and 7 bases, with 17 bases remaining between them. The CDR3: CASTPPRGGNSPLHF. The CDR3 DNA reads TGTGCCAGCACCCCTCCAAGGGGAGGGAATTCACCCCTCCACTTT.

This clonotype was found many times. The chain uses TRBV28 and TRBJ1-6; 10 bases line up with TRBD1. The length of the CDR3 is 14 residues. Per germline, CDR1 MDHEN and CDR2 SYDVKM. With 3 bases clipped from V and 18 bases from J, the junction kept 11 bases outside the gene matches. This CDR3 reads CASSLGPRTGGYHF. DNA for the CDR3: TGTGCCAGCAGTTTGGGACCCCGGACAGGGGGTTACCACTTT.

The genes are TRBV28 and TRBJ1-5; 8 nucleotides line up with TRBD1. The CDR3 spans 20 residues. Looked up from germline, CDR1 is MDHEN and CDR2 is SYDVKM. With 4 bases clipped from V and 4 bases from J, the junction kept 21 bases outside the gene matches. The CDR3 loop reads CASSSLGTGEVLTVNQPQHF. In DNA form, the CDR3 reads TGTGCCAGCAGTTCCCTCGGGACAGGAGAAGTCCTGACTGTTAATCAGCCCCAGCATTTT.

This clonotype was seen at least ten times. The chain uses TRBV28 and TRBJ2-7; 11 bases are shared with TRBD1. V lost 3 bases and J lost 1; bases outside the gene matches: 5. Germline V gives CDR1 MDHEN, CDR2 SYDVKM. The CDR3 is 16 residues long. The CDR3 DNA reads as TGTGCCAGCAGTTTGCCGGGACAGGGGGTGTCCTACGAGCAGTACTTC. Translation: CASSLPGQGVSYEQYF.

This clonotype was found many times. V and J are TRBV28 and TRBJ2-7; 10 nucleotides line up with TRBD2. CDR3 length: 15 amino acids. J was trimmed by 2 bases and V by 2 bases; bases with no gene match: 3. Germline CDR1 reads MDHEN; CDR2 reads SYDVKM. CDR3 region: CASSLGLAGAYEQYF. The CDR3 coding sequence is TGTGCCAGCAGTTTAGGGCTAGCGGGGGCCTACGAGCAGTACTTC.

This clonotype showed up many times. The chain is built from TRBV11-2 and TRBJ2-3, with 8 bases that match TRBD1. Germline trimming cut 4 bases from V and 0 bases from J; bases unmatched to any gene: 9. The CDR3 is made up of 17 amino acids. Germline CDR1 SGHAT, CDR2 FQNNGV. The CDR3 coding sequence is TGTGCCAGCAGCTCCTACGACAGGGGATACAGCACAGATACGCAGTATTTT. Translated: CASSSYDRGYSTDTQYF.

As concerns this clonotype: A much larger clone differs from this one at a single base, so this may be a read error. The genes are TRBV4-1 and TRBJ1-2; 8 positions match TRBD1. Looked up from germline, CDR1 is MGHRA and CDR2 is YSYEKL. The CDR3 extends over 14 amino acids. The chain's CDR3 is CASSPDRGRGGHTF. The CDR3 nucleotides are TGCGCCAGCAGCCCCGACAGGGGACGGGGTGGCCACACCTTC.

This clonotype was seen only once. The gene calls are TRBV11-2 and TRBJ2-4; 10 nucleotides line up with TRBD2. This CDR3 has 14 residues. Germline V lookup: CDR1 SGHAT, CDR2 FQNNGV. Germline trimming cut 2 bases from V and 8 bases from J; bases unmatched to any gene: 3. The CDR3 DNA reads TGTGCCAGCAGCTTATCTAGCGGGAGTGACATTCAGTACTTC. This gives the protein CASSLSSGSDIQYF.

This clonotype was observed at least ten times. The genes are TRBV12-3 or TRBV12-4 and TRBJ2-5, with 11 bases fitting TRBD2. V lost 3 bases to trimming and J lost 5 bases; unmatched junction nucleotides: 11. The CDR3 length is 17 residues. The CDR3 is CASSLPGLAGVGETQYF. The CDR3 nucleotides read TGTGCCAGCAGTTTGCCCGGACTAGCGGGCGTAGGCGAGACCCAGTACTTC.

This clonotype was seen many times. The rearrangement uses TRBV2 and TRBJ2-7, with 12 bases lining up with TRBD2. The germline V gene encodes CDR1 SNHLY and CDR2 FYNNEI. The CDR3 is 15 residues long. V was clipped by 6 bases and J by 7 bases; unmatched bases: 10. This chain's CDR3 is CASRARLAGAEEQYF. In DNA, the CDR3 is TGTGCCAGCAGGGCCCGACTAGCGGGAGCGGAAGAGCAGTACTTC. Supplemented by reference TRBV2 and TRBJ2-7, the full variable domain reads EPEVTQTPSHQVTQMGQEVILRCVPISNHLYFYWYRQILGQKVEFLVSFYNNEISEKSEIFDDQFSVERPDGSNFTLKIRSTKLEDSAMYFCASRARLAGAEEQYFGPGTRLTVT.

This clonotype showed up many times. The V call is TRBV2, the J call TRBJ1-4, with D unclear. The CDR3 contains 16 residues. Germline lookup yields CDR1 SNHLY and CDR2 FYNNEI. With 0 bases removed from V and 6 bases from J, the gap between germline ends came to 14 bases. The CDR3 coding sequence is TGTGCCAGCAGTGAAGCGCGGCAGCCCACTTATGAAAAACTGTTTTTT. Translated: CASSEARQPTYEKLFF.

The chain combines TRBV27 with TRBJ2-1; perhaps TRBD2 as D (7 bases). This CDR3 comprises 15 residues. Germline V gives CDR1 MNHEY, CDR2 SMNVEV (reference sequence). V was shortened by 7 bases and J by 3 bases, with 16 bases between the two germline ends. CDR3 region: CASTRVGGRYNEQFF. DNA for the CDR3: TGTGCCAGCACCCGTGTCGGGGGGCGCTACAATGAGCAGTTCTTC.

This clonotype was seen ten or more times. The V call is TRBV6-1, the J call TRBJ1-1; TRBD1 agrees at 9 bases. CDR1 MNHNS and CDR2 SASEGT come from the germline V gene. Trimming took 6 bases from V and 3 from J; bases not matched to a gene: 5. The CDR3 totals 14 residues. DNA of the CDR3: TGTGCCAGCAGCTCCGGGACAGGGTACACTGAAGCTTTCTTT. Its translation: CASSSGTGYTEAFF.

This clonotype came up many times. The V and J genes are TRBV27 and TRBJ1-1, with 11 nucleotides matching TRBD1. From germline, CDR1 is MNHEY and CDR2 SMNVEV (reference sequence). V gave up 5 bases and J gave up 4 bases; unmatched junction bases: 6. The length of the CDR3 is 15 residues. This chain's CDR3 is CASSHWTGGRTEAFF. The CDR3 DNA sequence: TGTGCCAGCAGTCACTGGACAGGGGGCCGCACTGAAGCTTTCTTT.

There are many counts of this clonotype. The CDR3 protein is CSARGTNTEAFF. In DNA form, the CDR3 reads TGCAGTGCTAGGGGGACGAACACTGAAGCTTTCTTT. The V and J genes are TRBV20-1 and TRBJ1-1; possible D gene TRBD1, 5 bases. The germline gives CDR1 DFQATT, CDR2 SNEGSKA (reference sequence). The CDR3 loop spans 12 amino acids. Trimming shortened V by 3 bases and J by 1 base, and 6 bases separated the two germline ends.

There are many counts of this clonotype. The genes are TRBV24-1 and TRBJ2-7, with 8 positions matching TRBD1. This CDR3 is built from 14 residues. The V and J ends lost 3 bases and 5 bases, in that order; junction bases with no gene match: 5. Germline V gene sequence: CDR1 KGHDR, CDR2 SFDVKD. CDR3 sequence: CATSDPGQGDEQYF. CDR3 DNA sequence: TGTGCCACCAGTGATCCAGGACAGGGAGACGAGCAGTACTTC.